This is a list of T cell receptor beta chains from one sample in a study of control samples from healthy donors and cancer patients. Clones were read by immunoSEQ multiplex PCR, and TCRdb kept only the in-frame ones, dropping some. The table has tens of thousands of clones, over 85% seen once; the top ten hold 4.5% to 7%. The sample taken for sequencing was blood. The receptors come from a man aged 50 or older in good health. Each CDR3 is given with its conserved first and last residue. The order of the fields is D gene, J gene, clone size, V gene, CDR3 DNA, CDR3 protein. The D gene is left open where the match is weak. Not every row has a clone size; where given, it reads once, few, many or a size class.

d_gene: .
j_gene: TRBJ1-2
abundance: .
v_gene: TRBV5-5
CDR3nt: TGTGCCAGCAGCTTGGACAGGAACTATGGCTACACCTTC
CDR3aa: CASSLDRNYGYTF

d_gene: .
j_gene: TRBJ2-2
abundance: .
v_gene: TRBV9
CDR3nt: TGTGCCAGCAGCCCTCGGACAGCCACCGGGGAGCTGTTTTTT
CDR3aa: CASSPRTATGELFF

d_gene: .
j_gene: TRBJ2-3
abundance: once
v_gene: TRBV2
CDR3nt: TGTGCCAGCAGTGAGTCAGGGGTATACAAAGATACGCAGTATTTT
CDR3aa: CASSESGVYKDTQYF

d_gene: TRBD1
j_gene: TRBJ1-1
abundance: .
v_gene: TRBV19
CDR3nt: TGTGCCAGTAGCTACAAAAAGCCAGGGGGGAACACTGAAGCTTTCTTT
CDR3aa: CASSYKKPGGNTEAFF

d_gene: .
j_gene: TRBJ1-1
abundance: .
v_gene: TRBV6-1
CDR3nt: TGTGCCAGCAGTGAAAAGCCGGGGCTACGCACTGAAGCTTTCTTT
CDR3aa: CASSEKPGLRTEAFF

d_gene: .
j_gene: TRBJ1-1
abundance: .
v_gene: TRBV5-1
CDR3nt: TGCGCCAGCAGCTTGGCCCAGAACAGACCAAACACTGAAGCTTTCTTT
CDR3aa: CASSLAQNRPNTEAFF

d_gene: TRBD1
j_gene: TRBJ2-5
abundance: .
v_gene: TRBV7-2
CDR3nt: TGTGCCAGCAGCTTAGCGGGACAGGGGGAGACCCAGTACTTC
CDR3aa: CASSLAGQGETQYF

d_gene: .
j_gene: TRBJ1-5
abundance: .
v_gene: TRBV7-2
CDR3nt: TGTGCCAGCAGCTCCTCCCTGGGGATTGGCAATCAGCCCCAGCATTTT
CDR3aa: CASSSSLGIGNQPQHF

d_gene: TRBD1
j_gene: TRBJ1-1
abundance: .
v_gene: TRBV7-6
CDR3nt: TGTGCCAGCACCCTGACAGGGGAGAACACTGAAGCTTTCTTT
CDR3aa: CASTLTGENTEAFF

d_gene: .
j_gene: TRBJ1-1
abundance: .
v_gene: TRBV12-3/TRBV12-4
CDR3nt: TGTGCCAGCAGTTTGCAGATGAACACTGAAGCTTTCTTT
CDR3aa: CASSLQMNTEAFF

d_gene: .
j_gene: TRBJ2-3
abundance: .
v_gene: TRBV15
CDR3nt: TGTGCCACCAGCAGAGATCCAACAGGGACAGATACGCAGTATTTT
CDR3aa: CATSRDPTGTDTQYF

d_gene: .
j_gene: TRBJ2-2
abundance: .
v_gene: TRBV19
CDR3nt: TGTGCCAGTAGTATAGTGCTACCCCCGAACACCGGGGAGCTGTTTTTT
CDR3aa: CASSIVLPPNTGELFF

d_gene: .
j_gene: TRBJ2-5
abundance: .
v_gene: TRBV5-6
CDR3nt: TGTGCCAGCAGAACCCGAGGGACGACCCAAGAGACCCAGTACTTC
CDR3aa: CASRTRGTTQETQYF

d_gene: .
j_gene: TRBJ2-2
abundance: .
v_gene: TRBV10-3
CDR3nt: TGTGCCAACCGGGCCAAGGGCACCGGGGAGCTGTTTTTT
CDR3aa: CANRAKGTGELFF

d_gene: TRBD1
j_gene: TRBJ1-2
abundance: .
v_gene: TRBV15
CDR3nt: TGTGCCACCCGACAGGGGGAGGACTATGGCTACACCTTC
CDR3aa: CATRQGEDYGYTF

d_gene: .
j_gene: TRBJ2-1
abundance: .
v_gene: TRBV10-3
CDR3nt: TGTGCCATCAACGGACAGACCTACAATGAGCAGTTCTTC
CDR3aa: CAINGQTYNEQFF

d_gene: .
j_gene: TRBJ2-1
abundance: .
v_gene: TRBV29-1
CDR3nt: TGCAGCGTCGGGGGGCCGGCCAGGGGTGCCAATGAGCAGTTCTTC
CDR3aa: CSVGGPARGANEQFF

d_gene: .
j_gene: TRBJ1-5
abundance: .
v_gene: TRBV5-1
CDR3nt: TGCGCCAGCAGCTTGAACGGATATAGCAATCAGCCCCAGCATTTT
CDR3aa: CASSLNGYSNQPQHF

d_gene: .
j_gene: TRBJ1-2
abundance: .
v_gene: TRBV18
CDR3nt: TGTGCCAGCTCGCGGACAGAGACTAACTATGGCTACACCTTC
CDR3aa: CASSRTETNYGYTF